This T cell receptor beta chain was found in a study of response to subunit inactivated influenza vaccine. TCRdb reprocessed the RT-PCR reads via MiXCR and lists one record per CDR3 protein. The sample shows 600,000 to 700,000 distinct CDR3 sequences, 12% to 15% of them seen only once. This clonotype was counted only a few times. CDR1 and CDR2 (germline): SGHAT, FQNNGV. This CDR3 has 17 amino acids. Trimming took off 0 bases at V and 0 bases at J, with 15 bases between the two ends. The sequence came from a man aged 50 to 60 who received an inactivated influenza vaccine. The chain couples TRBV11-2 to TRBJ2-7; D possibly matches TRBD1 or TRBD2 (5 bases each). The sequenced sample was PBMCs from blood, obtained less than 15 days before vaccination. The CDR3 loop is CASSLDRRGPFSYEQYF. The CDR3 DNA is TGTGCCAGCAGCTTAGATCGAAGGGGACCCTTCTCCTACGAGCAGTACTTC.